This record looks at one T cell receptor beta chain sequence and its context. Trimming cost V 6 bases and J 6 bases; bases outside gene matches: 5. The CDR3 totals 12 residues. Germline values: CDR1 MNHEY, CDR2 SVGAGI. This sample was taken from a study of shared clonotypes between healthy human individuals. The study enrolled healthy HIV-negative adults without recent acute infections or vaccinations as donors. The table came from immunoSEQ multiplex PCR; TCRdb's copy has only in-frame clones and leaves some out. The data hold fewer than 3 million clones, with about nine tenths observed a single time.

The chain uses TRBV6-5 and TRBJ2-7, with 7 bases that match TRBD1. Sequenced material: naive CD4+ T cells from PBMCs. Subset denoted: CD45RA+ positively selected. The receptor's source is a man between 18 and 35 years old in good health. Some clones in this sample may be carry-over from other donors' samples. The CDR3 loop reads CASRATGVEQYF. CDR3 sequence (DNA): TGTGCCAGCAGAGCTACAGGGGTCGAGCAGTACTTC.